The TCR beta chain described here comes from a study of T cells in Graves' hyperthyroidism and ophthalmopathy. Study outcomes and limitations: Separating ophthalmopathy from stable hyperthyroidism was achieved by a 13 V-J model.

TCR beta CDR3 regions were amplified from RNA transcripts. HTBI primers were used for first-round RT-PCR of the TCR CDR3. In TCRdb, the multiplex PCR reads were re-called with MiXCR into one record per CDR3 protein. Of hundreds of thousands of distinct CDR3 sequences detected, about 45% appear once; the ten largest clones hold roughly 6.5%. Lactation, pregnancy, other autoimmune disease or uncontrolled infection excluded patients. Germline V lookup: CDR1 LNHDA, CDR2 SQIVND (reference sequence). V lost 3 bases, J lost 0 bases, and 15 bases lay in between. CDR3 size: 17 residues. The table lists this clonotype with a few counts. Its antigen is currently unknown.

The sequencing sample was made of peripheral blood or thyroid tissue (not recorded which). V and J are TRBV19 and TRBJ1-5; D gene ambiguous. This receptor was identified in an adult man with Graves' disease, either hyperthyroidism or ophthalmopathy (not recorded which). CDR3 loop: CASSIAGSIYSNQPQHF. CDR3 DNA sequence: TGTGCCAGTAGTATTGCAGGATCCATATATAGCAATCAGCCCCAGCATTTT.